The 5 T cell receptor beta chains reported below all come from one sample, sequenced in a study of PD-1 blockade in mismatch repair-deficient tumors. Generated by immunoSEQ multiplex PCR, the TCRdb table keeps only in-frame clones and is missing some. This table has more than 40,000 clones, 78% appearing once. This sample comprised peripheral blood, obtained 4 weeks after starting pembrolizumab. Source of these receptors: an adult with mismatch repair-deficient cancer.

The chain links TRBV14 to TRBJ2-5; D not resolved. Per the germline V gene, CDR1 is SGHDN and CDR2 is FVKESK. This CDR3 spans 15 amino acids. The V end was cut by 0 bases, the J end by 0 bases, with 8 bases between. This CDR3 reads CASSQDRLYQETQYF. The CDR3 DNA is TGTGCCAGCAGCCAAGATCGTCTGTACCAAGAGACCCAGTACTTC.

The chain employs TRBV5-6 and TRBJ2-7; TRBD2 agrees at 12 bases. V was clipped by 3 bases and J by 4 bases; unmatched bases: 17. Germline CDR1 SGHDT, CDR2 YYEEEE. The CDR3 sequence is 19 residues long. CDR3 sequence: CASSSTKLAGGRLRYEQYF. CDR3 DNA: TGTGCCAGCAGCTCTACCAAACTAGCGGGAGGTCGGCTTCGGTACGAGCAGTACTTC.

The V call is TRBV28, the J call TRBJ1-1; D is perhaps TRBD1 (5 bases). V was clipped by 8 bases and J by 10 bases, with 23 bases between them. Germline lookup yields CDR1 MDHEN and CDR2 SYDVKM. CDR3 size: 14 residues. In nucleotides, the CDR3 is TGTGCCAGCTGGGCGCGGGGGGTGAGTGGTCGAGCTTTCTTT. It specifies CASWARGVSGRAFF.

The rearrangement uses TRBV4-1 and TRBJ1-2; 8 bases map to TRBD1. V trimming: 2 bases; J trimming: 3 bases; junction bases outside the gene matches: 2. The CDR3 has 14 amino acids. From germline, CDR1 is MGHRA and CDR2 YSYEKL. CDR3: CASSQMTGDYGYTF. CDR3 in DNA: TGCGCCAGCAGCCAAATGACAGGGGACTATGGCTACACCTTC.

The V and J genes are TRBV9 and TRBJ2-7, with a tentative D call TRBD1 (5 bases). The length of the CDR3 is 14 residues. Trimming shortened V by 4 bases and J by 3 bases, and 14 bases separated the two germline ends. The germline CDR1 and CDR2 sequences are SGDLS and YYNGEE. DNA for the CDR3: TGTGCCAGCAGCCCTAGTATCCAGGGCTACGAGCAGTACTTC. It specifies CASSPSIQGYEQYF.